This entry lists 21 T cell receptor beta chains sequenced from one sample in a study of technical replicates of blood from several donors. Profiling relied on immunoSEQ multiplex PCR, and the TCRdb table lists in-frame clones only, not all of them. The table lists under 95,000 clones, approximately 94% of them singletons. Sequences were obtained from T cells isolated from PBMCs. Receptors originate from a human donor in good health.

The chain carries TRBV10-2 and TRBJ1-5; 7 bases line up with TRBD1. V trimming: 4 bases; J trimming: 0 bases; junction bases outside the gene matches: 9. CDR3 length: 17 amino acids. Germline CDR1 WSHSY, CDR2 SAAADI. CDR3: CASSASPGQYSNQPQHF. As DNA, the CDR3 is TGCGCCAGCAGTGCTTCCCCGGGACAGTATAGCAATCAGCCCCAGCATTTT.

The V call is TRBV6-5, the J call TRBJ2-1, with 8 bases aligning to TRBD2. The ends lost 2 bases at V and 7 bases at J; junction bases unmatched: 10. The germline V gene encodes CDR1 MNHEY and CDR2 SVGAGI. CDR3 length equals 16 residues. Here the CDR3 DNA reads TGTGCCAGCAGTTACGGGGGTAGCGGGGCGGGAAATGAGCAGTTCTTC. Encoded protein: CASSYGGSGAGNEQFF.

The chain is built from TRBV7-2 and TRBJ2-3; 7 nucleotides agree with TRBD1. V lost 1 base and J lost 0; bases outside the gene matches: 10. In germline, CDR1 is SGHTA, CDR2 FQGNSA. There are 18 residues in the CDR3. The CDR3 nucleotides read TGTGCCAGCAGCTTAGTTTCCCAGGGGGTCATAAGCACAGATACGCAGTATTTT. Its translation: CASSLVSQGVISTDTQYF. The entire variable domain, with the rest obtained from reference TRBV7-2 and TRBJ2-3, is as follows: GAGVSQSPSNKVTEKGKDVELRCDPISGHTALYWYRQSLGQGLEFLIYFQGNSAPDKSGLPSDRFSAERTGGSVSTLTIQRTQQEDSAVYLCASSLVSQGVISTDTQYFGPGTRLTVL.

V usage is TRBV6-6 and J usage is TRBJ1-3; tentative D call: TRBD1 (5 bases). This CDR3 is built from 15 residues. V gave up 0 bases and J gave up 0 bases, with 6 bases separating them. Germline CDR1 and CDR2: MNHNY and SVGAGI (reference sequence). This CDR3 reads CASSYSDNSGNTIYF. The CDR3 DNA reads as TGTGCCAGCAGTTACTCGGACAACTCTGGAAACACCATATATTTT.

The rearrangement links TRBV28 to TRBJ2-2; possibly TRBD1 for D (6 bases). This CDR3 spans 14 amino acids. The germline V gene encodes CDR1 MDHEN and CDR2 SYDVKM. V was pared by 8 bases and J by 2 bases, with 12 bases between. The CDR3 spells CASSQGPNTGELFF. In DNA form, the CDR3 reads TGTGCCAGCTCACAGGGACCAAACACCGGGGAGCTGTTTTTT.

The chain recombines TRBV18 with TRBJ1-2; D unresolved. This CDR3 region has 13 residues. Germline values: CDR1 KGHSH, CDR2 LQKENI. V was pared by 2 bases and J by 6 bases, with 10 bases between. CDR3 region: CASSPAAADGYTF. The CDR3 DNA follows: TGTGCCAGCTCACCAGCGGCAGCAGATGGCTACACCTTC.

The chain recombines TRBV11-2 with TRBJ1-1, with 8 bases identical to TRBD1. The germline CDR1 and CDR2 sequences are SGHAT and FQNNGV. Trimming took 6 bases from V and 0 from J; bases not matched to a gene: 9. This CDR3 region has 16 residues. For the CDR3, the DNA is TGTGCCAGCAGATCCGGGACAGGACATCTGAACACTGAAGCTTTCTTT. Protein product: CASRSGTGHLNTEAFF.

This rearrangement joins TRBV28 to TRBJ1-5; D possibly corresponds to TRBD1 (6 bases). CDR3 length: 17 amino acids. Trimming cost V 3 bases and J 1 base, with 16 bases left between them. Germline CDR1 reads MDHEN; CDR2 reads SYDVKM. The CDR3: CASSFVRGGLSNQPQHF. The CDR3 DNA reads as TGTGCCAGCAGTTTTGTCAGGGGCGGCTTAAGCAATCAGCCCCAGCATTTT.

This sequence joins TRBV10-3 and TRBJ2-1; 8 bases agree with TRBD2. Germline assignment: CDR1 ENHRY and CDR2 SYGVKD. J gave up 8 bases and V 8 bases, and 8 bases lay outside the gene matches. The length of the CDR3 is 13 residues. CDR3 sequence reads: CAISGRADDEQFF. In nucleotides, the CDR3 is TGTGCCATCTCCGGGAGGGCCGATGATGAGCAGTTCTTC.

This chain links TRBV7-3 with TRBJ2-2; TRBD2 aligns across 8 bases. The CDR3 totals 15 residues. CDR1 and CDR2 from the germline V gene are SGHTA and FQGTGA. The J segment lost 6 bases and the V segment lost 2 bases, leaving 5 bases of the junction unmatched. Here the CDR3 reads CASSLGRGGPGELFF. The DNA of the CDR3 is TGTGCCAGCAGCTTAGGGCGCGGGGGGCCCGGGGAGCTGTTTTTT.

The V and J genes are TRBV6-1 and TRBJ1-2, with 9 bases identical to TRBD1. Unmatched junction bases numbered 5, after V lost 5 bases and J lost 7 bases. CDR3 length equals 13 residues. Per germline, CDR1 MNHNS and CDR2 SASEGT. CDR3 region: CASSLETGGGYTF. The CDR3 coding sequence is TGTGCCAGCAGTTTGGAGACAGGGGGTGGCTACACCTTC.

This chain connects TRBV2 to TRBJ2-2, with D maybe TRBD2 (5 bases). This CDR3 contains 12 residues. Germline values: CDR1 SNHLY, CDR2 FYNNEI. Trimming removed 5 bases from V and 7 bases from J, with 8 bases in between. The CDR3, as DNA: TGTGCCAGCAGTTTCGGGGTCGGGGAGCTGTTTTTT. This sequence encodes CASSFGVGELFF.

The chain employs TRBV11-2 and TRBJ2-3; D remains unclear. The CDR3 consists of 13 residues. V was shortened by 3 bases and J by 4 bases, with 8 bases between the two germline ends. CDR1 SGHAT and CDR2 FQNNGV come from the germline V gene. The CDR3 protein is CASSFRASDTQYF. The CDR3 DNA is TGTGCCAGCAGCTTTCGAGCCTCAGATACGCAGTATTTT.

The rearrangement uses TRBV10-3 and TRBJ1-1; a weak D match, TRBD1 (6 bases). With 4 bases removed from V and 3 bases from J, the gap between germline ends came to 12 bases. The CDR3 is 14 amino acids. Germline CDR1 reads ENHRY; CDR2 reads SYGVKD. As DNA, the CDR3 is TGTGCCATCAGTGCGGGGGGGCGGGACACTGAAGCTTTCTTT. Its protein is CAISAGGRDTEAFF.

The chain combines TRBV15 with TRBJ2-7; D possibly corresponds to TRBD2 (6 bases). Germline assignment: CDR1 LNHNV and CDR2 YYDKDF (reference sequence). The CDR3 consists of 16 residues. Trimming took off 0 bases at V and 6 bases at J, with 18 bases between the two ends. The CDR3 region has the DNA TGTGCCACCAGCAGAGATCAGGCGGGGTACGAAATCGAGCAGTACTTC. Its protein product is CATSRDQAGYEIEQYF.

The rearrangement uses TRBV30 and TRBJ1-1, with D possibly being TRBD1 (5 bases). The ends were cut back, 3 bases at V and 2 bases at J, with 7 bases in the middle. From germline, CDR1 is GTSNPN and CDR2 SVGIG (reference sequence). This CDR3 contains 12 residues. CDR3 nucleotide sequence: TGTGCCTGGAGGGGGGGTAACACTGAAGCTTTCTTT. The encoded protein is CAWRGGNTEAFF.

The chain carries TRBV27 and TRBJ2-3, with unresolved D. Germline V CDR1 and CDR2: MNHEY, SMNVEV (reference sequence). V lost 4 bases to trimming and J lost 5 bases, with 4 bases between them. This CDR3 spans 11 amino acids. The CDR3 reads CASSSGDTQYF. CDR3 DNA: TGTGCCAGCAGTTCAGGAGATACGCAGTATTTT.

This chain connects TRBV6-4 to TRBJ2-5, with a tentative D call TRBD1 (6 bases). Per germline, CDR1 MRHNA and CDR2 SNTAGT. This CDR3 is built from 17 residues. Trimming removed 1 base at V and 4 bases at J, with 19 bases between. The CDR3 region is CASSDCGDKVSRETQYF. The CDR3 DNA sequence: TGTGCCAGCAGTGACTGTGGGGACAAGGTATCGAGAGAGACCCAGTACTTC.

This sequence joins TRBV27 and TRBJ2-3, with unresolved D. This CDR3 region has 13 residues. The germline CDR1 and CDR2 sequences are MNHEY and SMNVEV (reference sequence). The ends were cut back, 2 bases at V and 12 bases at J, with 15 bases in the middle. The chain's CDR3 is CASSLNFDSYQYF. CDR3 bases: TGTGCCAGCAGTTTAAACTTCGACTCTTATCAGTATTTT.

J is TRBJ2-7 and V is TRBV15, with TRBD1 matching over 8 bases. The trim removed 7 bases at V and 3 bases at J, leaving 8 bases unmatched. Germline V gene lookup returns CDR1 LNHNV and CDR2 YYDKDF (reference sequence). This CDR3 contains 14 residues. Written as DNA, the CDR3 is TGTGCCACCACCATCAGAGACAGGGGCTACGAGCAGTACTTC. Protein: CATTIRDRGYEQYF.

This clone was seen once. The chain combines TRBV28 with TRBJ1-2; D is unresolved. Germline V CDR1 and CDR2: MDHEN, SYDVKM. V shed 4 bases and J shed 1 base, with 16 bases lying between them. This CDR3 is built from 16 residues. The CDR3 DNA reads TGTGCCAGCAGTTCCTCTCTCCTTGACATTAACTATGGCTACACCTTC. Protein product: CASSSSLLDINYGYTF.